Here is one T cell receptor (beta chain) with its context. Its matching antigen is unknown. The data stem from a study of lymphopenia after photon versus proton radiotherapy. The study, taken as a whole, reports: After lymphocyte nadir, photon-treated repertoires showed oligoclonal expansion, especially CD8+ Temra.

The CDR3 consists of 11 residues. V lost 5 bases to trimming and J lost 1 base, with 2 bases between them. The germline CDR1 and CDR2 sequences are SEHNR and FQNEAQ (reference sequence). Clones were read by immunoSEQ multiplex PCR, and TCRdb kept only the in-frame ones, dropping some. Of fewer than 35,000 clones in the sample, 80% to 90% were seen once. This specimen consisted of peripheral blood, obtained from a patient treated with proton-based radiotherapy. This TCR was sampled from a woman in her seventies with pancreatic cancer. Some clones in this sample may be carry-over from other donors' samples. The rearrangement joins TRBV7-9 to TRBJ2-5; D gene unclear. CDR3 region: CASSIQETQYF. In DNA, the CDR3 is TGTGCCAGCAGCATCCAAGAGACCCAGTACTTC.